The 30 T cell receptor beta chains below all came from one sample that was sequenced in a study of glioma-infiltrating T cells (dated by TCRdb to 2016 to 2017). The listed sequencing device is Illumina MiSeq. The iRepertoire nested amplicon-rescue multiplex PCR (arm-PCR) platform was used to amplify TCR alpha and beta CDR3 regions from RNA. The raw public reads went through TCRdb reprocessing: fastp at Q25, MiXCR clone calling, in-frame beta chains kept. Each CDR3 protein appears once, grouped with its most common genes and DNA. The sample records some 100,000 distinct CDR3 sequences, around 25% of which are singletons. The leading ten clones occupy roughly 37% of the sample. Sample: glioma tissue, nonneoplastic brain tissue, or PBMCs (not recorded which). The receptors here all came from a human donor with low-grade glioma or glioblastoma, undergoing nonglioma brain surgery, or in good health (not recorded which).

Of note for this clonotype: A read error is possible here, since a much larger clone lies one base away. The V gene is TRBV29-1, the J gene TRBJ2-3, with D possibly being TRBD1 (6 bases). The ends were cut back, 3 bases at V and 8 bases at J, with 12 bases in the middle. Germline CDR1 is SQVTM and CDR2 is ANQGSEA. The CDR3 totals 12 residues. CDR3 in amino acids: CSVEEVGGTQYF. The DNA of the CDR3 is TGCAGCGTTGAGGAAGTAGGGGGTACGCAGTATTTT.

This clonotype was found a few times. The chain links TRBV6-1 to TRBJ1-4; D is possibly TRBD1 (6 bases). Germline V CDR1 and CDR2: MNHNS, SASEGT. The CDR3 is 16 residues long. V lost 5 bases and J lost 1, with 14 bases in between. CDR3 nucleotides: TGTGCCAGCAGTCTGGGACACCAGCTAACTAATGAAAAACTGTTTTTT. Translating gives CASSLGHQLTNEKLFF.

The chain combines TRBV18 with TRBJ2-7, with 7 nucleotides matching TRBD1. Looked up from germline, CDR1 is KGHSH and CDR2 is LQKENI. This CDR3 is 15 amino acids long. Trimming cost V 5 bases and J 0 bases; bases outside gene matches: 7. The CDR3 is CASSIDRAPSYEQYF. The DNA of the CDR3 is TGTGCCAGCTCAATAGACAGGGCTCCCTCCTACGAGCAGTACTTC.

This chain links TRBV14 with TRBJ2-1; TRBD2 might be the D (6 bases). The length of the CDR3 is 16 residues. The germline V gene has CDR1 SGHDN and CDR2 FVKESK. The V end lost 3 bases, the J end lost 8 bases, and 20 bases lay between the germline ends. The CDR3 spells CASSQGGRCPQDEQFF. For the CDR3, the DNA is TGTGCCAGCAGCCAGGGGGGAAGGTGTCCCCAGGATGAGCAGTTCTTC.

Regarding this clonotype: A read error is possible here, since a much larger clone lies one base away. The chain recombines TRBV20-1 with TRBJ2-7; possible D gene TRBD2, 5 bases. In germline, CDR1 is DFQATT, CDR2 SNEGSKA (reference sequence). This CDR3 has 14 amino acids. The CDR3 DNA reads TGCAGTGCTCTCCCGGGGATTAGCGCGCCTCCCCAGTGCTTC. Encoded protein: CSALPGISAPPQCF.

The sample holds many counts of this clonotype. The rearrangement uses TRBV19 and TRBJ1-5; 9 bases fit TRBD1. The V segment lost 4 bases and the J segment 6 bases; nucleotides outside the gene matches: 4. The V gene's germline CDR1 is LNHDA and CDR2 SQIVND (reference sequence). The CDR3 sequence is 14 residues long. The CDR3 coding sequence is TGTGCCAGTAGTACGGACAGGGGACTTCAGCCCCAGCATTTT. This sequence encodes CASSTDRGLQPQHF.

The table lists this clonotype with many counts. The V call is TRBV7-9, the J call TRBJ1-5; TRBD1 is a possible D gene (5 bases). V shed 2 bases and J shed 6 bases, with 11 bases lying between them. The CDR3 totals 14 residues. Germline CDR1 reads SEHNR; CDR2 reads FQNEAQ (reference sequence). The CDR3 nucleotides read TGTGCCAGCAGCTTAACAGGATTTGGTCAGCCCCAGCATTTT. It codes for CASSLTGFGQPQHF.

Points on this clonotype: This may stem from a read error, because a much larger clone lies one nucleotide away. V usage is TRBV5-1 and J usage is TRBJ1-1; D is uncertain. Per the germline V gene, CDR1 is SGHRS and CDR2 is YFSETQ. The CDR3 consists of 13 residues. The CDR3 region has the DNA TGCGTCAGCAGTGCGGACGTGAACACTGAAGCTTTCTTT. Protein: CVSSADVNTEAFF. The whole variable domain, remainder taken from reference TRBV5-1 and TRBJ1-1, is KAGVTQTPRYLIKTRGQQVTLSCSPISGHRSVSWYQQTPGQGLQFLFEYFSETQRNKGNFPGRFSGRQFSNSRSEMNVSTLELGDSALYLCVSSADVNTEAFFGQGTRLTVV.

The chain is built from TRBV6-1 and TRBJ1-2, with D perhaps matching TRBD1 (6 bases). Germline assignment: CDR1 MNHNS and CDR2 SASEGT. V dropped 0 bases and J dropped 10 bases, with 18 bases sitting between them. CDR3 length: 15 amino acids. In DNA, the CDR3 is TGTGCCAGCAGTGAAGCGAACAGGGTGCTCTATAACTACACCTTC. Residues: CASSEANRVLYNYTF.

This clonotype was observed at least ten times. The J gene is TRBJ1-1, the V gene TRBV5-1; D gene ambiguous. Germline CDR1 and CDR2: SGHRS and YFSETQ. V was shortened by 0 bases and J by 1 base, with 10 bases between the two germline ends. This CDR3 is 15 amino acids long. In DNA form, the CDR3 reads TGCGCCAGCAGCTTGGACCGACCGGCGAACACTGAAGCTTTCTTT. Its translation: CASSLDRPANTEAFF.

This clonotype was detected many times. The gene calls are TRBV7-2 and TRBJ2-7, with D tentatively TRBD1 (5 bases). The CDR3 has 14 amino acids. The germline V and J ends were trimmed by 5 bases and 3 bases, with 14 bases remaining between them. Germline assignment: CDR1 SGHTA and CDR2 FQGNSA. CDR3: CASSLRQNIYEQYF. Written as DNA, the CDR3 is TGTGCCAGCAGCCTCAGACAGAATATCTACGAGCAGTACTTC.

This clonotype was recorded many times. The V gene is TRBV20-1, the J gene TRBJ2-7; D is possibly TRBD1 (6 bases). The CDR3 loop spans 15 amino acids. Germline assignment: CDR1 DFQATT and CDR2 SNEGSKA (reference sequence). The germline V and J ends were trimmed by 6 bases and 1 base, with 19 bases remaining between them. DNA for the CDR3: TGCAGTGCCCTCTACGCTCGGACAGTTTCCTACGAGCAGTACTTC. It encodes CSALYARTVSYEQYF.

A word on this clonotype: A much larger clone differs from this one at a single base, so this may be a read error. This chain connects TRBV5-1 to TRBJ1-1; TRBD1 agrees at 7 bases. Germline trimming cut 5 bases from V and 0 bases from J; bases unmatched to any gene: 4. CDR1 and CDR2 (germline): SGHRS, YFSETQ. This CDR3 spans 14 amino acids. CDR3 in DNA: TGCGCCAGCAGGGTAACAGGGGTGAACACTGAAGCTTTCTTT. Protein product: CASRVTGVNTEAFF.

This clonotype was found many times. CDR3 bases: TGTGCCAGCAGCCCGCGATGGCTGAGCACAGATACGCAGTATTTT. Protein sequence: CASSPRWLSTDTQYF. The V and J genes are TRBV7-2 and TRBJ2-3; D uncertain. Germline loops: CDR1 SGHTA, CDR2 FQGNSA. The germline V and J ends were trimmed by 5 bases and 0 bases, with 12 bases remaining between them. This CDR3 has 15 residues.

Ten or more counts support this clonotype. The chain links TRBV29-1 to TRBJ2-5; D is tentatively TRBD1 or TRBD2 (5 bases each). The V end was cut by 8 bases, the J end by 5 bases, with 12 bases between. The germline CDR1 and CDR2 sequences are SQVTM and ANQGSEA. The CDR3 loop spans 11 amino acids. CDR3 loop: CSPKWGETQYF. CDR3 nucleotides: TGCAGCCCCAAGTGGGGGGAGACCCAGTACTTC. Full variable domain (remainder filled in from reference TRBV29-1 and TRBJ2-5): SAVISQKPSRDICQRGTSLTIQCQVDSQVTMMFWYRQQPGQSLTLIATANQGSEATYESGFVIDKFPISRPNLTFSTLTVSNMSPEDSSIYLCSPKWGETQYFGPGTRLLVL.

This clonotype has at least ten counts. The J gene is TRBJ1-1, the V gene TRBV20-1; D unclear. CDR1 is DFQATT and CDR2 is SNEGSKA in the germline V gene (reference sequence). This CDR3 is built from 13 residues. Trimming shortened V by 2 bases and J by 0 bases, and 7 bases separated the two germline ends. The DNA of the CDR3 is TGCAGTGCTAGATTAAACATGAACACTGAAGCTTTCTTT. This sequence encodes CSARLNMNTEAFF.

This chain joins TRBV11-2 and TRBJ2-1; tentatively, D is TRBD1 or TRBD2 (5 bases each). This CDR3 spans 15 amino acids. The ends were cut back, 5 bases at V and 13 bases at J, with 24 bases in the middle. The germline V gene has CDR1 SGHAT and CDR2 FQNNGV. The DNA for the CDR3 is TGTGCCAGCAGCCCTCGTCCCAGCGGACAAGAGACCCAGTTCTTC. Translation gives CASSPRPSGQETQFF. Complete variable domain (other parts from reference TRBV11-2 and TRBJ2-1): EAGVAQSPRYKIIEKRQSVAFWCNPISGHATLYWYQQILGQGPKLLIQFQNNGVVDDSQLPKDRFSAERLKGVDSTLKIQPAKLEDSAVYLCASSPRPSGQETQFFGPGTRLTVL.

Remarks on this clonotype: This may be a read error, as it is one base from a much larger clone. CDR3 region: CASRLRGPNTEAFF. The CDR3 DNA reads as TGTGCCAGTAGACTAAGGGGCCCGAACACTGAAGCTTTCTTT. The chain combines TRBV19 with TRBJ1-1; tentative D call: TRBD1 (5 bases). This CDR3 is built from 14 residues. Germline loops: CDR1 LNHDA, CDR2 SQIVND (reference sequence). The germline V and J ends were trimmed by 6 bases and 1 base, with 12 bases remaining between them. Full variable domain (missing parts from reference TRBV19 and TRBJ1-1): DGGITQSPKYLFRKEGQNVTLSCEQNLNHDAMYWYRQDPGQGLRLIYYSQIVNDFQKGDIAEGYSVSREKKESFPLTVTSAQKNPTAFYLCASRLRGPNTEAFFGQGTRLTVV.

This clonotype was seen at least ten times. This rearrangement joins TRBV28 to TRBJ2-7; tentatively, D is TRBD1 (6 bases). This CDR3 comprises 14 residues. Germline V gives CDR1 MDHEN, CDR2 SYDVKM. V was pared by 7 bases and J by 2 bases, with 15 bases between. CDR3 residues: CASTETGRAYEQYF. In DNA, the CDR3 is TGTGCCAGCACCGAGACAGGACGAGCCTACGAGCAGTACTTC.

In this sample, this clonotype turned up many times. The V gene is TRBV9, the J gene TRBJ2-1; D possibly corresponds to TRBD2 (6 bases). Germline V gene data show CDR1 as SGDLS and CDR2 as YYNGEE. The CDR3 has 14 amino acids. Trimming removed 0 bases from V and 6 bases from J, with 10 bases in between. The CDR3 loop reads CASSVGASANEQFF. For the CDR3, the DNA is TGTGCCAGCAGCGTAGGAGCTAGCGCCAATGAGCAGTTCTTC.

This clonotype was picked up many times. CDR3 amino acids: CASSWTSGGTINEQFF. The CDR3 coding sequence is TGTGCCAGCAGCTGGACTAGCGGGGGGACGATCAATGAGCAGTTCTTC. The V and J genes are TRBV6-2 or TRBV6-3 and TRBJ2-1; 14 bases match TRBD2. J lost 6 bases, V lost 6 bases, and 7 bases had no gene match. Looked up from germline, CDR1 is MNHEY and CDR2 is SVGEGT. This CDR3 contains 16 residues.

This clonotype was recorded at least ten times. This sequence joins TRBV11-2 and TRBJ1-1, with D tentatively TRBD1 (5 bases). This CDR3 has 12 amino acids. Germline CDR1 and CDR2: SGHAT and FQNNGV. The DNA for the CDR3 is TGTGTCCAAAAGCGGGACTCGTCTGAAGCTTTCTTT. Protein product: CVQKRDSSEAFF.

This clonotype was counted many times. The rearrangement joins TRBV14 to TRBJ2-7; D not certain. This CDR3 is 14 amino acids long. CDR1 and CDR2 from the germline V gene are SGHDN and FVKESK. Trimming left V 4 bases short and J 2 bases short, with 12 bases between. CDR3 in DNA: TGTGCCAGCAGCCGAGCTAACGGTCCCTACGAGCAGTACTTC. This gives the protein CASSRANGPYEQYF.

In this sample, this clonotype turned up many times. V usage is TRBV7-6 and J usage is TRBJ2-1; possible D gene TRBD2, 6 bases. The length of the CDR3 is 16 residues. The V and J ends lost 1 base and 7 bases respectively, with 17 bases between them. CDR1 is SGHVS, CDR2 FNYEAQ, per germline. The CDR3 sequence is CASSLVGTPGVNEQFF. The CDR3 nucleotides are TGTGCCAGCAGCTTAGTAGGGACTCCAGGAGTGAATGAGCAGTTCTTC. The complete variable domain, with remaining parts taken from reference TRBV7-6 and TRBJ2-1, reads GAGVSQSPRYKVTKRGQDVALRCDPISGHVSLYWYRQALGQGPEFLTYFNYEAQQDKSGLPNDRFSAERPEGSISTLTIQRTEQRDSAMYRCASSLVGTPGVNEQFFGPGTRLTVL.

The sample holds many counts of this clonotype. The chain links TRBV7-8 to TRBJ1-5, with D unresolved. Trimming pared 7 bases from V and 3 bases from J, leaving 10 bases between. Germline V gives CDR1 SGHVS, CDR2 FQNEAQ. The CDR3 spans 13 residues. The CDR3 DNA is TGTGCCAGCACCCCTCGAGCCAATCAGCCCCAGCATTTT. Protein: CASTPRANQPQHF. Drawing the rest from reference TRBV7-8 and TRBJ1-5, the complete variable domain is GAGVSQSPRYKVAKRGQDVALRCDPISGHVSLFWYQQALGQGPEFLTYFQNEAQLDKSGLPSDRFFAERPEGSVSTLKIQRTQQEDSAVYLCASTPRANQPQHFGDGTRLSIL.

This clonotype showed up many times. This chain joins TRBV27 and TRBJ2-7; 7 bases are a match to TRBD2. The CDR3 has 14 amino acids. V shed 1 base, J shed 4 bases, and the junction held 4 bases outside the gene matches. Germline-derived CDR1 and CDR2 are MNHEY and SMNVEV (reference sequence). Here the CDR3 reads CASSLLAGLYEQYF. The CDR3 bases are TGTGCCAGCAGTTTATTAGCGGGCCTATACGAGCAGTACTTC.

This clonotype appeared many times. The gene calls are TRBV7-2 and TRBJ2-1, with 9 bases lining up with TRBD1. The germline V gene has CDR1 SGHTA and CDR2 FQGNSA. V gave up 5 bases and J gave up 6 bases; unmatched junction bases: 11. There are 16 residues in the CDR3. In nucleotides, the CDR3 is TGTGCCAGCAGCCGACCGGGACAGGGAAAGAGCAATGAGCAGTTCTTC. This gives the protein CASSRPGQGKSNEQFF.

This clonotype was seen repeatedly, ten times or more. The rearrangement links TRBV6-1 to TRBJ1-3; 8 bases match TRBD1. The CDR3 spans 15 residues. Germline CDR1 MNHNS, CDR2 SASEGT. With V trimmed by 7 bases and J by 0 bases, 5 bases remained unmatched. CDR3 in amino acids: CASTGQGFSGNTIYF. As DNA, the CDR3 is TGTGCCAGCACCGGACAGGGATTCTCTGGAAACACCATATATTTT.

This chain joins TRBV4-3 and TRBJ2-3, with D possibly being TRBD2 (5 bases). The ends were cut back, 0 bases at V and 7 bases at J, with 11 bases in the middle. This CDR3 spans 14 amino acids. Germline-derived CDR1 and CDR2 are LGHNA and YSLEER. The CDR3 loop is CASSQDLALNTQYF. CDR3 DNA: TGCGCCAGCAGCCAAGATCTAGCACTAAATACGCAGTATTTT.

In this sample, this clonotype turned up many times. The CDR3 coding sequence is TGTGCCAGCAGTTTCCTTCCCGGGACAGGGGAAGGCTACACCTTC. Its translation is CASSFLPGTGEGYTF. V and J are TRBV12-3 or TRBV12-4 and TRBJ1-2, with 10 bases aligning to TRBD1. V lost 3 bases and J lost 8; bases outside the gene matches: 9. The CDR3 totals 15 residues.